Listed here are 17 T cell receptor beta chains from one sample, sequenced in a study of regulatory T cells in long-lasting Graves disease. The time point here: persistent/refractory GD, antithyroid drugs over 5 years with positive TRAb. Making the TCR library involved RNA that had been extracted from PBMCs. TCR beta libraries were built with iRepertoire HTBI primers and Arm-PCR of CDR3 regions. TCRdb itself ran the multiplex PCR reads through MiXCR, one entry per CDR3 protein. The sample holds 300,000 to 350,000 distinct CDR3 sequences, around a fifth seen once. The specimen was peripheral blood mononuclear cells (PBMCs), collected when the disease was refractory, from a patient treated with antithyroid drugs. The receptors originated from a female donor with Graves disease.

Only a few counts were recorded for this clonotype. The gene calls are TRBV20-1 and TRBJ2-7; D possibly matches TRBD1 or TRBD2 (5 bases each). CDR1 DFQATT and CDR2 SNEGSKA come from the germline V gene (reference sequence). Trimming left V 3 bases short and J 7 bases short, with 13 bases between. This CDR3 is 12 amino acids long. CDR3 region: CSASGDGVEQYF. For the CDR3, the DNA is TGCAGTGCTAGTGGGGACGGAGTTGAGCAGTACTTC.

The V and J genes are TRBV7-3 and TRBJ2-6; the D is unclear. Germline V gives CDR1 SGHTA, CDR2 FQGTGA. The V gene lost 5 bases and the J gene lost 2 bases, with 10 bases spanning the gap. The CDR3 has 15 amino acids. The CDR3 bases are TGTGCCAGCAGCCTCCAAGTGGCTGGGGCCAACGTCCTGACTTTC. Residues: CASSLQVAGANVLTF. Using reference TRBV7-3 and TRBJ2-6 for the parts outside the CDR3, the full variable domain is GAGVSQTPSNKVTEKGKYVELRCDPISGHTALYWYRQSLGQGPEFLIYFQGTGAADDSGLPNDRFFAVRPEGSVSTLKIQRTERGDSAVYLCASSLQVAGANVLTFGAGSRLTVL.

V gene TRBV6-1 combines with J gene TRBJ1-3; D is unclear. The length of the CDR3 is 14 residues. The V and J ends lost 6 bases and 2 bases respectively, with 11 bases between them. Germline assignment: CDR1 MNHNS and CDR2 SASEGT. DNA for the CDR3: TGTGCCAGCAGCCCCCTCGGGGCTGGAAACACCATATATTTT. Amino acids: CASSPLGAGNTIYF.

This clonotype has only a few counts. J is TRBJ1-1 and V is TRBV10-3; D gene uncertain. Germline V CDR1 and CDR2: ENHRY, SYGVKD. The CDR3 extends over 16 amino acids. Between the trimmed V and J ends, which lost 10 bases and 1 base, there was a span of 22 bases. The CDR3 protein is CATLGATVAGNTEAFF. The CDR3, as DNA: TGTGCCACGCTGGGAGCCACAGTGGCTGGGAACACTGAAGCTTTCTTT.

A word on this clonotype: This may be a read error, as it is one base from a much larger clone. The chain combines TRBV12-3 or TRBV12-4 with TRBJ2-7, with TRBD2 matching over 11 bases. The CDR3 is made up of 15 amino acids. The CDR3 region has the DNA TGTGCCAGCACCTTGGGACTAGCGGTATCCTACCAGCAGTACTTC. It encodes CASTLGLAVSYQQYF.

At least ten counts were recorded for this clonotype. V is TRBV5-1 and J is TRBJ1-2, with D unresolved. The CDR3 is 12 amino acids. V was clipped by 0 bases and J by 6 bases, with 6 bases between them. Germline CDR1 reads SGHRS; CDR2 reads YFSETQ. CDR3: CASSLVGNGYTF. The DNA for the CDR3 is TGCGCCAGCAGCTTGGTCGGGAATGGCTACACCTTC.

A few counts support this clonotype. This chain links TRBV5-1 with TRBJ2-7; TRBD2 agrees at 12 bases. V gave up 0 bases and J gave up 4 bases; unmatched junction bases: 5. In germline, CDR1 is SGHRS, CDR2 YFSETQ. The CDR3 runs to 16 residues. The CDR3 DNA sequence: TGCGCCAGCAGCTTGGGGCGACTAGCGGGAGTATACGAGCAGTACTTC. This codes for CASSLGRLAGVYEQYF.

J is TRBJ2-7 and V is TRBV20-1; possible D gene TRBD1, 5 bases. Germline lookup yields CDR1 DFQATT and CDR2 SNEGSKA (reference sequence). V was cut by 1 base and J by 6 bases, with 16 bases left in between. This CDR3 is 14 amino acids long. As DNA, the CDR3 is TGCAGTGCTAGAGGGGGCGCCCTCAGCCGCGAGCAGTACTTC. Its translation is CSARGGALSREQYF.

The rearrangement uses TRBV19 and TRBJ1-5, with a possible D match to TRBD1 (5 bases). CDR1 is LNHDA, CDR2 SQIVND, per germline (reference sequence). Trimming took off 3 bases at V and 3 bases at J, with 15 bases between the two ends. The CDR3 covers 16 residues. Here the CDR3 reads CASSIFSARDNQPQHF. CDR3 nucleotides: TGTGCCAGTAGTATTTTTTCGGCCAGGGACAATCAGCCCCAGCATTTT.

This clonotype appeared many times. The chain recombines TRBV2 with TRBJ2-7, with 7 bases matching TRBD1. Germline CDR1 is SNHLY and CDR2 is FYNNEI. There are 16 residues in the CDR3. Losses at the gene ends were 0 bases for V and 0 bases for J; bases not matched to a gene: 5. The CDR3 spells CASSEAEDRSSYEQYF. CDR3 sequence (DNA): TGTGCCAGCAGTGAAGCGGAGGACAGGAGCTCCTACGAGCAGTACTTC.

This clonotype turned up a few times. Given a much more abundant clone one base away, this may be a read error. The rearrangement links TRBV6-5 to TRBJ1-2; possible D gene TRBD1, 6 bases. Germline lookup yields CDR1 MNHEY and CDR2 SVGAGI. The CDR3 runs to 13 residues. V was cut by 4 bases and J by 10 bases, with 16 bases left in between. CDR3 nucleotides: TGTGCCAGCAGTTCTCGGACAGCGCTTGACTACACCTTC. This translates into CASSSRTALDYTF.

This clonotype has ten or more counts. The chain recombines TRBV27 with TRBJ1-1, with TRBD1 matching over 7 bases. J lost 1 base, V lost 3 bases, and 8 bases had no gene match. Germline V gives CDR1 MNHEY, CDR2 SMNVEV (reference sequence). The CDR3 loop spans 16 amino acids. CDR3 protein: CASSFFPGGKNTEAFF. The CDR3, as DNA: TGTGCCAGCAGTTTCTTCCCAGGGGGAAAGAACACTGAAGCTTTCTTT.

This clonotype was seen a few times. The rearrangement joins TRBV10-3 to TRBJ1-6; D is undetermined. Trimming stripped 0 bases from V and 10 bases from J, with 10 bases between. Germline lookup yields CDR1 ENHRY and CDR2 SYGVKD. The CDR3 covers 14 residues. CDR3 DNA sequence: TGTGCCATCAGTGAGTCTCCCCTGGGCTCACCCCTCCACTTT. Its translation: CAISESPLGSPLHF.

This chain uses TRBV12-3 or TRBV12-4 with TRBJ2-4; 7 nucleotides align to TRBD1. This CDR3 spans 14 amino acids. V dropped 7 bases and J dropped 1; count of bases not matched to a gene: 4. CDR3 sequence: CASTQGSAKNIQYF. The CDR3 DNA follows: TGTGCCAGCACACAGGGGTCGGCCAAAAACATTCAGTACTTC.

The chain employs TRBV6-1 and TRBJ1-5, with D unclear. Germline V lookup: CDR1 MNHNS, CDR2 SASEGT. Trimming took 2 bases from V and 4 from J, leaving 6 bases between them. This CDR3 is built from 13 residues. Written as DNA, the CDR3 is TGTGCCAGCAGTGAAATGTCAAATCAGCCCCAGCATTTT. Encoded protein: CASSEMSNQPQHF.

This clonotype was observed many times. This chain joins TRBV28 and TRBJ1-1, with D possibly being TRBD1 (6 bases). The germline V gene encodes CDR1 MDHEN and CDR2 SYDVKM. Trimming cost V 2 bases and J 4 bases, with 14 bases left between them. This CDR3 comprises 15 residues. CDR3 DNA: TGTGCCAGCAGTTTAACCGCCGGGGGGCCCACTGAAGCTTTCTTT. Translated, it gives CASSLTAGGPTEAFF.

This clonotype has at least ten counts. CDR3 DNA: TGTGCCAGCAGCCGACTGACGCAACCCTCCTATAATTCACCCCTCCACTTT. This codes for CASSRLTQPSYNSPLHF. The chain uses TRBV7-8 and TRBJ1-6, with D hard to call. CDR1 and CDR2 from the germline V gene are SGHVS and FQNEAQ. There are 17 residues in the CDR3. The V end was cut by 5 bases, the J end by 0 bases, with 14 bases between. Full variable domain (missing parts from reference TRBV7-8 and TRBJ1-6): GAGVSQSPRYKVAKRGQDVALRCDPISGHVSLFWYQQALGQGPEFLTYFQNEAQLDKSGLPSDRFFAERPEGSVSTLKIQRTQQEDSAVYLCASSRLTQPSYNSPLHFGNGTRLTVT.